This note documents a single TCR beta chain sequence. CDR3 size: 16 residues. Germline V gene data show CDR1 as MNHEY and CDR2 as SMNVEV (reference sequence). Between the trimmed V and J ends, which lost 0 bases and 8 bases, there was a span of 19 bases. The authors reverse transcribed 0.5 to 1 ug RNA with random hexamers. TCRdb re-called the immunoSEQ multiplex PCR reads with MiXCR, one entry per CDR3 protein. Among roughly 250,000 distinct CDR3 sequences, 96% were seen once, and the ten largest hold less than 0.11%. This entry is derived from a study of CD8 T cells in Susac syndrome. This receptor was obtained from a human donor with Susac syndrome. The sample consisted of CD4+ T cells from PBMCs. The V call is TRBV27, the J call TRBJ1-2, with D perhaps TRBD1 (5 bases). The CDR3 nucleotides are TGTGCCAGCAGTTTATCGATGCGTGGACAATCAAGGGGCTACACCTTC. Residues: CASSLSMRGQSRGYTF.